This TCR beta chain came from a study of blood T cell repertoires in COVID-19. Here immunoSEQ multiplex PCR was the method, and the copy in TCRdb shows in-frame clones only, minus some. The sample lists over 150,000 clones; roughly 93% were seen once. This TCR was recovered from a man between 18 and 35 years old with acute or convalescent COVID-19. The sample consisted of peripheral blood.

CDR3 residues: CASRRILGQKAFF. In nucleotides, the CDR3 is TGTGCCAGCCGACGGATACTGGGACAGAAAGCTTTCTTT. The V and J genes are TRBV6-5 and TRBJ1-1; 7 bases are a match to TRBD1. Unmatched junction bases numbered 12, after V lost 8 bases and J lost 9 bases. CDR1 is MNHEY and CDR2 is SVGAGI in the germline V gene. The CDR3 contains 13 residues.